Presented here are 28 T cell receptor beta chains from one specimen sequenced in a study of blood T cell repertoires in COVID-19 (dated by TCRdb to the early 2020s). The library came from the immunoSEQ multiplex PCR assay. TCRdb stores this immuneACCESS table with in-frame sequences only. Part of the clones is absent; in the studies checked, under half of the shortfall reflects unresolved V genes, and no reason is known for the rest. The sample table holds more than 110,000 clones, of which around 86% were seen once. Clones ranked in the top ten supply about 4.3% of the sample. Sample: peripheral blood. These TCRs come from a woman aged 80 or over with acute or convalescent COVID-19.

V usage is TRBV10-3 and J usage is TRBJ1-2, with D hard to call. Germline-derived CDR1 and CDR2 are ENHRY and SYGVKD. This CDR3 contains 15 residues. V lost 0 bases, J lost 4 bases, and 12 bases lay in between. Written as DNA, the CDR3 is TGTGCCATCAGTGAGTCCGACCGGGGATTCTATGGCTACACCTTC. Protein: CAISESDRGFYGYTF.

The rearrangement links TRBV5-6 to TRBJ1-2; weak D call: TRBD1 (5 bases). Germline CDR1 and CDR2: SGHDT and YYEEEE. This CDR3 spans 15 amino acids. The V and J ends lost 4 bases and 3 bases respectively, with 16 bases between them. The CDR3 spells CASSPDGGLDYGYTF. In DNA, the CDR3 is TGTGCCAGCAGCCCGGACGGGGGGTTGGACTATGGCTACACCTTC.

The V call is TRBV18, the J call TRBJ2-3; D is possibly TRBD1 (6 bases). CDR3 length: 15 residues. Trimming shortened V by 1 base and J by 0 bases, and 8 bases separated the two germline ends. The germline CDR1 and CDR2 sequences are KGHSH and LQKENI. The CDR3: CASSPRQASTDTQYF. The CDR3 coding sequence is TGTGCCAGCTCACCACGACAGGCTAGCACAGATACGCAGTATTTT.

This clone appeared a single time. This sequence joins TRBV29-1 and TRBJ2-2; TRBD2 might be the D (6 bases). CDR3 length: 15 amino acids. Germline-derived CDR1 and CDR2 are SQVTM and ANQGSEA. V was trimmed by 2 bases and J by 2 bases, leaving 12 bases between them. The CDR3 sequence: CSVEIAGKNTGELFF. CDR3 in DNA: TGCAGCGTTGAAATCGCGGGGAAAAACACCGGGGAGCTGTTTTTT.

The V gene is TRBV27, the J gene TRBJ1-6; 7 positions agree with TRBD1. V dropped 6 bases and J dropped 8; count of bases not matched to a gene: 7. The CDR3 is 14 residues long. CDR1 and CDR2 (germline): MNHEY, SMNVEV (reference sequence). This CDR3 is CASSRGTDYSPLHF. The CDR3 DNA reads TGTGCCAGCAGCCGCGGGACAGACTATTCACCCCTCCACTTT.

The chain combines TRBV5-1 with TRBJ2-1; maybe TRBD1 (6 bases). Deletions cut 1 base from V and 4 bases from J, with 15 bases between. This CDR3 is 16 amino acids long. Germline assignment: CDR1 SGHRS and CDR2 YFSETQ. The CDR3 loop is CASSLIRTVRYNEQFF. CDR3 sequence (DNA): TGCGCCAGCAGCTTGATAAGGACAGTGCGGTACAATGAGCAGTTCTTC. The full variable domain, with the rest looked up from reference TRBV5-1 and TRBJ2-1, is KAGVTQTPRYLIKTRGQQVTLSCSPISGHRSVSWYQQTPGQGLQFLFEYFSETQRNKGNFPGRFSGRQFSNSRSEMNVSTLELGDSALYLCASSLIRTVRYNEQFFGPGTRLTVL.

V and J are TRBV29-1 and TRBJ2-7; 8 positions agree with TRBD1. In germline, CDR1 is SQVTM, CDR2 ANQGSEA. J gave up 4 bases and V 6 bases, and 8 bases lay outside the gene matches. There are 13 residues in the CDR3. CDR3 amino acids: CSVTRQGSYEQYF. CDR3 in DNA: TGCAGCGTAACGAGACAGGGGAGTTACGAGCAGTACTTC.

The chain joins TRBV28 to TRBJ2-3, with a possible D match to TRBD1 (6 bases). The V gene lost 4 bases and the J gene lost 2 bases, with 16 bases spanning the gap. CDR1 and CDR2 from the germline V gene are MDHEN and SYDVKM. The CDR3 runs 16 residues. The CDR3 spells CASSSPRTVNTDTQYF. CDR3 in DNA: TGTGCCAGCAGTTCCCCACGGACAGTTAACACAGATACGCAGTATTTT. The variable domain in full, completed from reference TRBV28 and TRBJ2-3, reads DVKVTQSSRYLVKRTGEKVFLECVQDMDHENMFWYRQDPGLGLRLIYFSYDVKMKEKGDIPEGYSVSREKKERFSLILESASTNQTSMYLCASSSPRTVNTDTQYFGPGTRLTVL.

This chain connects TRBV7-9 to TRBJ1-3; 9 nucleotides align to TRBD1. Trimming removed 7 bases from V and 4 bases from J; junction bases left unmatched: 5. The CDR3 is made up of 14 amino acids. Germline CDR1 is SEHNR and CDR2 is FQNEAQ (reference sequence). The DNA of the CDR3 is TGTGCCAGCAACCAGGGACAGGGAGGAAACACCATATATTTT. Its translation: CASNQGQGGNTIYF.

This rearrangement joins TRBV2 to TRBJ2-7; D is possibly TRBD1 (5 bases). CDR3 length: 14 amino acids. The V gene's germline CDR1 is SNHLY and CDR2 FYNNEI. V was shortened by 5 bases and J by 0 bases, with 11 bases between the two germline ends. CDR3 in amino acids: CASSYRKSSYEQYF. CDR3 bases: TGTGCCAGCAGTTACAGGAAAAGCTCCTACGAGCAGTACTTC.

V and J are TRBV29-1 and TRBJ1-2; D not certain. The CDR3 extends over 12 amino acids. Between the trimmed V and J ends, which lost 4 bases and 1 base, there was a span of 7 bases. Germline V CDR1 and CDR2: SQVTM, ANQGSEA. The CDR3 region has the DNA TGCAGCGTTGTGTTAGATAACTATGGCTACACCTTC. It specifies CSVVLDNYGYTF.

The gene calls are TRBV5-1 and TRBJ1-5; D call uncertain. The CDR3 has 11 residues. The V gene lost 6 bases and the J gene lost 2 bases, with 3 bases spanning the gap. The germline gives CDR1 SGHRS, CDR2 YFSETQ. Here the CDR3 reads CASTGNQPQHF. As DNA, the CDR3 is TGCGCCAGCACGGGCAATCAGCCCCAGCATTTT.

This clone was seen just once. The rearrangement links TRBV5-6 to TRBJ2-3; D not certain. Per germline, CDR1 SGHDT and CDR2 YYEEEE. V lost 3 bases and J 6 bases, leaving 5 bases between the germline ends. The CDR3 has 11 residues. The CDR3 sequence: CASSSFDTQYF. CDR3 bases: TGTGCCAGCAGCTCCTTTGATACGCAGTATTTT.

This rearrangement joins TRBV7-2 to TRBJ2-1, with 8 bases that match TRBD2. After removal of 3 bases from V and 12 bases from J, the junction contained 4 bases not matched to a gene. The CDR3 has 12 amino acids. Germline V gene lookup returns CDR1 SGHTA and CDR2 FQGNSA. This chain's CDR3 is CASSLAGGGQFF. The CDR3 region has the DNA TGTGCCAGCAGCTTGGCGGGGGGCGGGCAGTTCTTC.

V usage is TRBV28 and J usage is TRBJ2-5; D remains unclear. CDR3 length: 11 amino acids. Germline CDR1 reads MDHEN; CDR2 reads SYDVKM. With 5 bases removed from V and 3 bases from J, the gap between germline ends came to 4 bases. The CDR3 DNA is TGTGCCAGCAGTCAGGAAGAGACCCAGTACTTC. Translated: CASSQEETQYF. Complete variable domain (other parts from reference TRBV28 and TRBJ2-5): DVKVTQSSRYLVKRTGEKVFLECVQDMDHENMFWYRQDPGLGLRLIYFSYDVKMKEKGDIPEGYSVSREKKERFSLILESASTNQTSMYLCASSQEETQYFGPGTRLLVL.

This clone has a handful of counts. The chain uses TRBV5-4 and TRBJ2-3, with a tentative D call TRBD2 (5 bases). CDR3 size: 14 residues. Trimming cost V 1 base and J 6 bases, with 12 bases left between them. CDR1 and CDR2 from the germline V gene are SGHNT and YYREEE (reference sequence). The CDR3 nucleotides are TGTGCCAGCAGCTTGACCCTAGCACCGGATACGCAGTATTTT. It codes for CASSLTLAPDTQYF.

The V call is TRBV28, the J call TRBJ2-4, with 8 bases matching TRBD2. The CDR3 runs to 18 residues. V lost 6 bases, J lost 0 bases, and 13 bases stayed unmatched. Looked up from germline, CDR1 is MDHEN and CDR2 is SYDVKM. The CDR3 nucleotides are TGTGCCAGCAGCTCCGGGAGGGGAAGGAATGAAGCCAAAAACATTCAGTACTTC. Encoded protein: CASSSGRGRNEAKNIQYF.

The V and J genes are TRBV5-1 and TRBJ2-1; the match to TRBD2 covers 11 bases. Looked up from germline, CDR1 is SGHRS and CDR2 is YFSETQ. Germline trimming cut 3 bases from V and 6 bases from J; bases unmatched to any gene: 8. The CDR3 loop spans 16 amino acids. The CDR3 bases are TGCGCCAGCAGCTGGACTCTAGCGGGGGGTCTCAATGAGCAGTTCTTC. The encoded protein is CASSWTLAGGLNEQFF.

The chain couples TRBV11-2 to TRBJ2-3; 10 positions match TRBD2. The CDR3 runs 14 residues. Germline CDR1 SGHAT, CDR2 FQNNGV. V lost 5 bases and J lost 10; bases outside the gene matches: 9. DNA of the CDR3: TGTGCCAGCAGCCCTCTTAGCGGGGGGTTAGCGCAGTATTTT. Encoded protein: CASSPLSGGLAQYF.

CDR3 DNA sequence: TGTGCCACTTCCAGGGAAATGGGGGAGACCCAGTACTTC. This codes for CATSREMGETQYF. The chain combines TRBV15 with TRBJ2-5; perhaps TRBD1 as D (5 bases). The V gene lost 9 bases and the J gene lost 5 bases, with 16 bases spanning the gap. Germline V gene sequence: CDR1 LNHNV, CDR2 YYDKDF (reference sequence). The CDR3 is 13 residues long. The whole variable domain, remainder taken from reference TRBV15 and TRBJ2-5, is DAMVIQNPRYQVTQFGKPVTLSCSQTLNHNVMYWYQQKSSQAPKLLFHYYDKDFNNEADTPDNFQSRRPNTSFCFLDIRSPGLGDTAMYLCATSREMGETQYFGPGTRLLVL.

CDR3 amino acids: CASSLNPSGGYNEQFF. CDR3 bases: TGTGCCAGCTCACTAAACCCCAGCGGGGGATACAATGAGCAGTTCTTC. This chain links TRBV18 with TRBJ2-1; 8 nucleotides align to TRBD2. V gave up 4 bases and J gave up 4 bases; unmatched junction bases: 9. The CDR3 has 16 amino acids. Germline assignment: CDR1 KGHSH and CDR2 LQKENI.

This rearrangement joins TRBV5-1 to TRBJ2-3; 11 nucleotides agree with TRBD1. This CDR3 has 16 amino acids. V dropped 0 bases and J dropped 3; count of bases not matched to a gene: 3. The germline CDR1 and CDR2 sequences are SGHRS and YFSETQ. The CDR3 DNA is TGCGCCAGCAGCTTGGGCGGACAGGGGGCGACAGATACGCAGTATTTT. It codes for CASSLGGQGATDTQYF. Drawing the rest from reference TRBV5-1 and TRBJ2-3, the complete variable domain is KAGVTQTPRYLIKTRGQQVTLSCSPISGHRSVSWYQQTPGQGLQFLFEYFSETQRNKGNFPGRFSGRQFSNSRSEMNVSTLELGDSALYLCASSLGGQGATDTQYFGPGTRLTVL.

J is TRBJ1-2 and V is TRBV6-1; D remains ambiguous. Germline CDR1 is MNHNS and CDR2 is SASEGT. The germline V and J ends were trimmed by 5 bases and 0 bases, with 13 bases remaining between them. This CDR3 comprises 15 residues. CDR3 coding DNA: TGTGCCAGCAGTCCTCGTCAGGCTACTAACTATGGCTACACCTTC. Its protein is CASSPRQATNYGYTF.

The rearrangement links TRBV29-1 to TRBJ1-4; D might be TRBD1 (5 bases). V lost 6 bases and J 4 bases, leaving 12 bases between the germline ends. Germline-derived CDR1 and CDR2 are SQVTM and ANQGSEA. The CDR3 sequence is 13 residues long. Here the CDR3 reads CSVATVGNEKLFF. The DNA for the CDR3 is TGCAGCGTCGCGACAGTTGGTAATGAAAAACTGTTTTTT.

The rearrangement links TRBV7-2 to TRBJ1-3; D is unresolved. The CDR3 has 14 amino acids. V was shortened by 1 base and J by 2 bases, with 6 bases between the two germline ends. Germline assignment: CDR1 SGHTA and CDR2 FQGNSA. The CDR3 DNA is TGTGCCAGCAGCTTAGGCAGCGCTGGAAACACCATATATTTT. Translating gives CASSLGSAGNTIYF.

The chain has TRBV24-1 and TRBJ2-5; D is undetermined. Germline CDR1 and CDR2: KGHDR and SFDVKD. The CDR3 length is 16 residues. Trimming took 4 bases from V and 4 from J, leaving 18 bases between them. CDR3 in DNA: TGTGCCACCAGTGAGTCGAGGCTGGCGAACACAGAGACCCAGTACTTC. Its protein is CATSESRLANTETQYF.

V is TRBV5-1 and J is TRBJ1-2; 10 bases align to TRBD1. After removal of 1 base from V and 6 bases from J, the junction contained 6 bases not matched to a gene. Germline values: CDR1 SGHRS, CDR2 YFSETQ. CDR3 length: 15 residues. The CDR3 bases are TGCGCCAGCAGCTTGCAACGACAGGGGGCAAATGGCTACACCTTC. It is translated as CASSLQRQGANGYTF.

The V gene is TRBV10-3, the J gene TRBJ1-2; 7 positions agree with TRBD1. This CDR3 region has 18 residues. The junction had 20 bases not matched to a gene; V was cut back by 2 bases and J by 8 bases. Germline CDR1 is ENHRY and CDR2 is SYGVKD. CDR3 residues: CAISELWRIDRVIGGYTF. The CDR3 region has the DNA TGTGCCATCAGTGAGCTCTGGCGGATAGACAGGGTGATTGGGGGCTACACCTTC.